Following are 20 T cell receptor beta chains from one sample sequenced in a study of blood T cell repertoires in COVID-19. TCRdb's copy holds only in-frame clones and misses some; the assay was immunoSEQ multiplex PCR. The sample holds around 300,000 clones, about 87% seen once. The sample consisted of PBMCs or T cells enriched from blood (not recorded which). All receptors derive from a woman younger than 45 who had recovered from COVID-19.

A word on this clone: In the same sample, other DNA sequences code for this CDR3. CDR3 residues: CASSLGADSYEQYF. The CDR3 nucleotides read TGTGCCAGCAGCTTAGGAGCTGACTCCTACGAGCAGTACTTC. This sequence joins TRBV7-9 and TRBJ2-7; D is uncertain. The CDR3 has 14 residues. V lost 1 base and J lost 0, with 7 bases in between. Germline CDR1 SEHNR, CDR2 FQNEAQ (reference sequence).

The chain uses TRBV28 and TRBJ2-3; a weak D match, TRBD2 (6 bases). Per the germline V gene, CDR1 is MDHEN and CDR2 is SYDVKM. The CDR3 contains 15 residues. Trimming took off 2 bases at V and 0 bases at J, with 9 bases between the two ends. The CDR3 nucleotides read TGTGCCAGCAGTTTAGGCGGGGCAAGCACAGATACGCAGTATTTT. Translated, it gives CASSLGGASTDTQYF.

This clone was observed a few times. The J gene is TRBJ1-5, the V gene TRBV2, with 9 bases matching TRBD1. The CDR3 consists of 15 residues. Germline trimming cut 7 bases from V and 5 bases from J; bases unmatched to any gene: 9. Germline assignment: CDR1 SNHLY and CDR2 FYNNEI. CDR3 in DNA: TGTGCCAGCAAGAGTTACCGGGACAGGGATCAGCCCCAGCATTTT. Its protein is CASKSYRDRDQPQHF.

V usage is TRBV19 and J usage is TRBJ1-1; D is uncertain. Germline V gives CDR1 LNHDA, CDR2 SQIVND (reference sequence). Trimming took 4 bases from V and 0 from J, leaving 6 bases between them. The CDR3 totals 13 residues. DNA for the CDR3: TGTGCCAGTAGTAACACCCTGAACACTGAAGCTTTCTTT. Translated: CASSNTLNTEAFF.

The rearrangement joins TRBV5-4 to TRBJ2-3; D possibly corresponds to TRBD2 (7 bases). Trimming cost V 5 bases and J 0 bases, with 13 bases left between them. This CDR3 is 15 amino acids long. The germline gives CDR1 SGHNT, CDR2 YYREEE (reference sequence). For the CDR3, the DNA is TGTGCCAGCAGGAGGGGGGGGGAGAGCACAGATACGCAGTATTTT. Translating it yields CASRRGGESTDTQYF.

The count of this clone is one. V gene TRBV28 combines with J gene TRBJ1-5; no reliable D call. The V end lost 5 bases, the J end lost 2 bases, and 7 bases lay between the germline ends. Germline CDR1 is MDHEN and CDR2 is SYDVKM. There are 13 residues in the CDR3. DNA of the CDR3: TGTGCCAGCAGTCGGACTGGCAATCAGCCCCAGCATTTT. Amino acid sequence: CASSRTGNQPQHF. Based on the CDR3 plus reference TRBV28 and TRBJ1-5, the full variable domain is DVKVTQSSRYLVKRTGEKVFLECVQDMDHENMFWYRQDPGLGLRLIYFSYDVKMKEKGDIPEGYSVSREKKERFSLILESASTNQTSMYLCASSRTGNQPQHFGDGTRLSIL.

This clone was found once. Other DNA sequences from this sample encode an identical CDR3 as well. CDR3 DNA: TGTGCCAGCAGTCCACCGACAGGGGGCACAGATACGCAGTATTTT. This codes for CASSPPTGGTDTQYF. The V gene is TRBV28, the J gene TRBJ2-3; 8 bases are shared with TRBD1. V was clipped by 5 bases and J by 1 base; unmatched bases: 5. Germline CDR1 and CDR2: MDHEN and SYDVKM. The CDR3 totals 15 residues.

The J gene is TRBJ2-5, the V gene TRBV5-4; 7 bases are shared with TRBD2. V shed 2 bases, J shed 2 bases, and the junction held 3 bases outside the gene matches. The CDR3 totals 14 residues. Germline-derived CDR1 and CDR2 are SGHNT and YYREEE (reference sequence). For the CDR3, the DNA is TGTGCCAGCAGCTTAAGCGGGGCTCAAGAGACCCAGTACTTC. The encoded protein is CASSLSGAQETQYF.

J is TRBJ2-1 and V is TRBV12-3 or TRBV12-4; D is unclear. The CDR3 is 12 residues long. The V and J ends lost 1 base and 7 bases respectively, with 5 bases between them. The CDR3 nucleotides read TGTGCCAGCAGTTTAGATAGTAATGAGCAGTTCTTC. Its translation: CASSLDSNEQFF.

This chain links TRBV5-1 with TRBJ2-3; 11 bases map to TRBD2. J gave up 1 base and V 4 bases, and 8 bases lay outside the gene matches. The CDR3 is made up of 17 amino acids. Germline CDR1 is SGHRS and CDR2 is YFSETQ. The CDR3 DNA reads TGCGCCAGCAGCGCCGCCCCGACTAGCGGGGGCACAGATACGCAGTATTTT. It encodes CASSAAPTSGGTDTQYF. Looking up the rest from reference TRBV5-1 and TRBJ2-3 gives the full variable domain: KAGVTQTPRYLIKTRGQQVTLSCSPISGHRSVSWYQQTPGQGLQFLFEYFSETQRNKGNFPGRFSGRQFSNSRSEMNVSTLELGDSALYLCASSAAPTSGGTDTQYFGPGTRLTVL.

In nucleotides, the CDR3 is TGTGCCAGTAGTATCGCACCCCGGGACAGGGGGAACTATGGCTACACCTTC. Translation gives CASSIAPRDRGNYGYTF. The V gene is TRBV19, the J gene TRBJ1-2, with TRBD1 matching 11 bases. The germline V gene has CDR1 LNHDA and CDR2 SQIVND (reference sequence). V lost 3 bases and J lost 2; bases outside the gene matches: 8. This CDR3 is 17 amino acids long. Full variable domain (missing parts from reference TRBV19 and TRBJ1-2): DGGITQSPKYLFRKEGQNVTLSCEQNLNHDAMYWYRQDPGQGLRLIYYSQIVNDFQKGDIAEGYSVSREKKESFPLTVTSAQKNPTAFYLCASSIAPRDRGNYGYTFGSGTRLTVV.

V is TRBV5-6 and J is TRBJ2-7, with 7 nucleotides matching TRBD1. This CDR3 region has 13 residues. J was trimmed by 5 bases and V by 1 base; bases with no gene match: 3. CDR1 SGHDT and CDR2 YYEEEE come from the germline V gene. The CDR3: CASSLTGVDEQYF. CDR3 coding DNA: TGTGCCAGCAGCTTGACAGGGGTGGACGAGCAGTACTTC.

This clone was counted once. The chain has TRBV19 and TRBJ2-2, with 13 bases fitting TRBD2. This CDR3 contains 19 residues. Per the germline V gene, CDR1 is LNHDA and CDR2 is SQIVND (reference sequence). The V gene end was trimmed by 3 bases and the J gene end by 0 bases; junction bases not matched to a gene: 7. CDR3 bases: TGTGCCAGTAGTATTCATCGACTAGCGGGGGGCCCGAACACCGGGGAGCTGTTTTTT. Amino acids: CASSIHRLAGGPNTGELFF.

The chain employs TRBV6-5 and TRBJ2-4; D gene ambiguous. This CDR3 comprises 14 residues. Per the germline V gene, CDR1 is MNHEY and CDR2 is SVGAGI. V gave up 6 bases and J gave up 2 bases, with 11 bases separating them. The DNA of the CDR3 is TGTGCCAGCAGCCTAGGAGTACCCAAAAACATTCAGTACTTC. It translates to CASSLGVPKNIQYF.

This clone has ten or more counts. The chain combines TRBV5-1 with TRBJ2-2; 7 nucleotides agree with TRBD1. The germline CDR1 and CDR2 sequences are SGHRS and YFSETQ. V lost 5 bases to trimming and J lost 9 bases; unmatched junction nucleotides: 10. This CDR3 has 14 amino acids. The CDR3 coding sequence is TGCGCCAGCAGATCGACAGGGAACCACCGGGAGCTGTTTTTT. Translation: CASRSTGNHRELFF. Full variable domain (remainder filled in from reference TRBV5-1 and TRBJ2-2): KAGVTQTPRYLIKTRGQQVTLSCSPISGHRSVSWYQQTPGQGLQFLFEYFSETQRNKGNFPGRFSGRQFSNSRSEMNVSTLELGDSALYLCASRSTGNHRELFFGEGSRLTVL.

This chain connects TRBV7-9 to TRBJ1-1; 8 nucleotides agree with TRBD1. V lost 0 bases, J lost 3 bases, and 3 bases stayed unmatched. The CDR3 extends over 15 amino acids. The germline V gene encodes CDR1 SEHNR and CDR2 FQNEAQ (reference sequence). The CDR3 loop reads CASSLAQGVDTEAFF. The CDR3 coding sequence is TGTGCCAGCAGCTTAGCACAGGGGGTCGACACTGAAGCTTTCTTT.

The chain joins TRBV25-1 to TRBJ1-6; 8 nucleotides match TRBD1. The CDR3 covers 15 residues. V was clipped by 0 bases and J by 9 bases; unmatched bases: 4. The germline V gene encodes CDR1 MGHDK and CDR2 SYGVNS. The CDR3 loop reads CASSEYAGGVSPLHF. CDR3 DNA: TGTGCCAGCAGTGAATATGCAGGGGGCGTTTCACCCCTCCACTTT.

This chain uses TRBV24-1 with TRBJ1-1; D uncertain. Germline assignment: CDR1 KGHDR and CDR2 SFDVKD. The CDR3 covers 14 residues. V lost 5 bases to trimming and J lost 1 base, with 10 bases between them. Written as DNA, the CDR3 is TGTGCCACCAGTGGCCCGAGCGGGAACACTGAAGCTTTCTTT. Translation gives CATSGPSGNTEAFF.

V usage is TRBV7-2 and J usage is TRBJ1-1; tentatively, D is TRBD1 (5 bases). This CDR3 has 14 residues. Germline-derived CDR1 and CDR2 are SGHTA and FQGNSA. The germline V and J ends were trimmed by 5 bases and 6 bases, with 16 bases remaining between them. The CDR3 bases are TGTGCCAGCAGCCCAGGGCTCGGTCGGGCTGAAGCTTTCTTT. It yields the protein CASSPGLGRAEAFF.

The chain employs TRBV25-1 and TRBJ1-1; D unresolved. This CDR3 spans 14 amino acids. V shed 1 base and J shed 1 base, with 7 bases lying between them. The germline gives CDR1 MGHDK, CDR2 SYGVNS. The CDR3 nucleotides are TGTGCCAGCAGTGAATTAGAGGGGAACACTGAAGCTTTCTTT. Its translation: CASSELEGNTEAFF.